This TCR beta chain was obtained from a study of cytomegalovirus exposure and HLA in healthy donors. Points from the study as a whole: Confirmation was obtained in vitro that a few CMV-associated chains are specific for CMV antigens. Relative to equally common others, HLA-associated TCR beta chains showed greater clonal expansion in a later analysis. While the bulk of TCR sequences proved rare, some public TCRs turned up in many donors.

Looked up from germline, CDR1 is LGHNA and CDR2 is YSLEER. The CDR3 is 14 amino acids. With regard to this clone: The antigen is unknown.

The PCR contained 60 Vbeta and 13 Jbeta primers. Sequenced by immunoSEQ multiplex PCR; TCRdb stores in-frame clones only, minus some. The sample consists of around 150,000 clones, 70% to 90% of them appearing once. The sequenced sample was PBMCs. The sequence was collected from a man between 18 and 35 years old in good health and CMV-seropositive. The chain has TRBV4-3 and TRBJ2-5, with TRBD1 identical over 9 bases. The DNA end is more similar to TRBJ2-7, so the J call may be wrong. The CDR3 region has the DNA TGCGCCAGCAGCCGCCAGGGACAGGGTTACGAGCAGTACTTC. It is translated as CASSRQGQGYEQYF.